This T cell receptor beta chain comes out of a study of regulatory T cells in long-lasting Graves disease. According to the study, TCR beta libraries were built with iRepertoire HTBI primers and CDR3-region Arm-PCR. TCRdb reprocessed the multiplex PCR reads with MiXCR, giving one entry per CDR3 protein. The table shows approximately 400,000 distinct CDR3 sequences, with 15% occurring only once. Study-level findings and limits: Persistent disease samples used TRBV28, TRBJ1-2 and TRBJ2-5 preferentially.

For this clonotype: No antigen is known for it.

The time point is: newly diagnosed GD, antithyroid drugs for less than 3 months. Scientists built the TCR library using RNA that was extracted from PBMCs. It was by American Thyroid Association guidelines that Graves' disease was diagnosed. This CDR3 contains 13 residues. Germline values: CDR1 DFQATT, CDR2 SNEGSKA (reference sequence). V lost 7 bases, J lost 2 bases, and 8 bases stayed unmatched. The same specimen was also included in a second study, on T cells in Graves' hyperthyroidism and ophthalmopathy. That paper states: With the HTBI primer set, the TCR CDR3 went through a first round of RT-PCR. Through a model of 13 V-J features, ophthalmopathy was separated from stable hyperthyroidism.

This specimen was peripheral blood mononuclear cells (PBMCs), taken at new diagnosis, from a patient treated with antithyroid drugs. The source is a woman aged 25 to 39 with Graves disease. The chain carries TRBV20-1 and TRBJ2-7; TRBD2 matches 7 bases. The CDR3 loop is CSVDGLGAYEQYF. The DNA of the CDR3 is TGCAGTGTGGACGGACTAGGGGCCTACGAGCAGTACTTC.